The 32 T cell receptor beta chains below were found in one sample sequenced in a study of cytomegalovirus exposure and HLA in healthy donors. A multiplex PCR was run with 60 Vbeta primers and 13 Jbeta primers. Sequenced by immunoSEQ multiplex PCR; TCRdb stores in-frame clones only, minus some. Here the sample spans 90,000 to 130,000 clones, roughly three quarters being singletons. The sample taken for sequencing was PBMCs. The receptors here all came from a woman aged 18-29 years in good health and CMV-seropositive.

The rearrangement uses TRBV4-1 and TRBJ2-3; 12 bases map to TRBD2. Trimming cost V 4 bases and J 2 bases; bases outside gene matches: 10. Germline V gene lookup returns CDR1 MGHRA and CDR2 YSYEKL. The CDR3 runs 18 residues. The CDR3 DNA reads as TGCGCCAGCAGCCCCGGACTAGCGGGATTGATATTCACAGATACGCAGTATTTT. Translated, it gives CASSPGLAGLIFTDTQYF.

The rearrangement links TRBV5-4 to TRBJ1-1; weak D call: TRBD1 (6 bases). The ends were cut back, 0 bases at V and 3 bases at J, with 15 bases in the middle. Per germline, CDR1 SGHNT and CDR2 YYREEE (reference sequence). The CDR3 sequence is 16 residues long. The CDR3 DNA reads TGTGCCAGCAGCTTGGGTGCAGGGGCAAGGGACACTGAAGCTTTCTTT. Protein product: CASSLGAGARDTEAFF.

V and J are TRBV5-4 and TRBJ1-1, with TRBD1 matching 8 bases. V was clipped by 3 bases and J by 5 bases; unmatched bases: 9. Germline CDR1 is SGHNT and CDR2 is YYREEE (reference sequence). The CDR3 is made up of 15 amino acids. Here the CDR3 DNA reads TGTGCCAGCAGCTCCGGACAGGGACAGAGGACTGAAGCTTTCTTT. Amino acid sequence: CASSSGQGQRTEAFF.

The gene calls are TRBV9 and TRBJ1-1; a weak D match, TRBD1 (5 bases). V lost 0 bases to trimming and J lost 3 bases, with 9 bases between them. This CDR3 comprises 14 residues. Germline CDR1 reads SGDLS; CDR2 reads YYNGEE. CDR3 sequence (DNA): TGTGCCAGCAGCGTAGGGGGGGACCACACTGAAGCTTTCTTT. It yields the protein CASSVGGDHTEAFF.

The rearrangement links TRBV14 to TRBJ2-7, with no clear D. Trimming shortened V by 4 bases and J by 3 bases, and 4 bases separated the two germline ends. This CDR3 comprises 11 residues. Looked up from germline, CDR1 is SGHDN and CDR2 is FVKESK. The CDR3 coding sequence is TGTGCCAGCAGCCTATACTACGAGCAGTACTTC. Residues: CASSLYYEQYF.

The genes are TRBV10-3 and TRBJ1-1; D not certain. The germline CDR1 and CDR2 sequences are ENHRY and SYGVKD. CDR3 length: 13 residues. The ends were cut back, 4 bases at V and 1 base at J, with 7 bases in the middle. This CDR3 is CAISVGENTEAFF. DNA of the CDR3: TGTGCCATCAGTGTAGGAGAGAACACTGAAGCTTTCTTT.

The CDR3 DNA reads as TGTGCCAGCAGTGGATTGGGACAGGGGGGTGACGAGCAGTACTTC. This encodes CASSGLGQGGDEQYF. The V call is TRBV6-1, the J call TRBJ2-7, with 11 bases lining up with TRBD1. J was trimmed by 5 bases and V by 4 bases; bases with no gene match: 7. Germline CDR1 and CDR2: MNHNS and SASEGT. The CDR3 sequence is 15 residues long.

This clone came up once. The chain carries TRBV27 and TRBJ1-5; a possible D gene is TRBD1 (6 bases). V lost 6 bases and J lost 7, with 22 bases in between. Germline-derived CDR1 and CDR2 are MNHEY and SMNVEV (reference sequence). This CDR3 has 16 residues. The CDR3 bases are TGTGCCAGCAGCCCGAGAGGGGGGGGATCGGGACAGCCCCAGCATTTT. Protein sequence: CASSPRGGGSGQPQHF.

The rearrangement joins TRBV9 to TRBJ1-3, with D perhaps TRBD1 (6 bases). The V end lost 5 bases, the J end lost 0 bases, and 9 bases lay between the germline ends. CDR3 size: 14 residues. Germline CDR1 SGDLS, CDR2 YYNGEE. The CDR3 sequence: CASSGRGSGNTIYF. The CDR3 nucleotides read TGTGCCAGCAGTGGCAGGGGCTCTGGAAACACCATATATTTT.

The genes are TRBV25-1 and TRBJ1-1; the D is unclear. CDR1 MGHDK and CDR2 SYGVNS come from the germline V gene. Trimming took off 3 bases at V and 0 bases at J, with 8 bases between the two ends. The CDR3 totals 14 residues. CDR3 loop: CASSDPGMNTEAFF. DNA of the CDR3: TGTGCCAGCAGTGACCCCGGGATGAACACTGAAGCTTTCTTT.

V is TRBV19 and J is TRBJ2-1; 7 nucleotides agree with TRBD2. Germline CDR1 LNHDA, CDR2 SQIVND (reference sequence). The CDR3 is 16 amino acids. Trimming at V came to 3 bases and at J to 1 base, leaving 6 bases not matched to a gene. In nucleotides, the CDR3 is TGTGCCAGTAGTATCAATGCGGGAGTTTCCTACAATGAGCAGTTCTTC. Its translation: CASSINAGVSYNEQFF.

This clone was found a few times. In nucleotides, the CDR3 is TGTGCCAGCAGTTCGTTCCGAGGGGAGCAGTACTTC. This translates into CASSSFRGEQYF. This chain uses TRBV27 with TRBJ2-7, with D possibly matching TRBD2 (5 bases). This CDR3 spans 12 amino acids. The germline gives CDR1 MNHEY, CDR2 SMNVEV (reference sequence). The V end was cut by 4 bases, the J end by 7 bases, with 11 bases between.

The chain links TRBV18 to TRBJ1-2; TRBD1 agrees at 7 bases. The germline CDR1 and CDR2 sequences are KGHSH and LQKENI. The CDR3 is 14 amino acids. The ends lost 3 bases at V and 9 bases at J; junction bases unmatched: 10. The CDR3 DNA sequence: TGTGCCAGCTCACCGCGACAGGGAGAGGAACGCTACACCTTC. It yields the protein CASSPRQGEERYTF.

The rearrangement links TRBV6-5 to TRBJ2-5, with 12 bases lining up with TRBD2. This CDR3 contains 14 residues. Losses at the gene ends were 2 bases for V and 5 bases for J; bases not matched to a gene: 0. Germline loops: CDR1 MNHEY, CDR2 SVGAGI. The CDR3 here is CASSYGTSGETQYF. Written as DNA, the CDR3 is TGTGCCAGCAGTTACGGGACTAGCGGGGAGACCCAGTACTTC.

In DNA, the CDR3 is TGTGCCACCAGCAGAGCACAGGGGGCGCGGTATGGCTACACCTTC. It encodes CATSRAQGARYGYTF. This chain links TRBV15 with TRBJ1-2, with 9 positions matching TRBD1. From germline, CDR1 is LNHNV and CDR2 YYDKDF (reference sequence). J lost 5 bases, V lost 1 base, and 5 bases had no gene match. There are 15 residues in the CDR3.

CDR3 sequence: CAWSSGLVAYNEQFF. CDR3 nucleotide sequence: TGTGCCTGGAGTTCGGGACTAGTGGCCTACAATGAGCAGTTCTTC. The V call is TRBV30, the J call TRBJ2-1, with 8 bases fitting TRBD2. V lost 2 bases to trimming and J lost 2 bases; unmatched junction nucleotides: 5. This CDR3 is 15 amino acids long. The germline CDR1 and CDR2 sequences are GTSNPN and SVGIG (reference sequence).

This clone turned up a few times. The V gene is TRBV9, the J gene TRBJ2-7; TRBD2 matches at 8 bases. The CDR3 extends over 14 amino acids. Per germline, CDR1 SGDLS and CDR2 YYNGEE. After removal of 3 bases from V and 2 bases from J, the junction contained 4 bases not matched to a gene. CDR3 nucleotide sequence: TGTGCCAGCAGCGCCACTAGCGGACCCTACGAGCAGTACTTC. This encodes CASSATSGPYEQYF. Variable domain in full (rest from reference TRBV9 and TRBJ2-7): DSGVTQTPKHLITATGQRVTLRCSPRSGDLSVYWYQQSLDQGLQFLIQYYNGEERAKGNILERFSAQQFPDLHSELNLSSLELGDSALYFCASSATSGPYEQYFGPGTRLTVT.

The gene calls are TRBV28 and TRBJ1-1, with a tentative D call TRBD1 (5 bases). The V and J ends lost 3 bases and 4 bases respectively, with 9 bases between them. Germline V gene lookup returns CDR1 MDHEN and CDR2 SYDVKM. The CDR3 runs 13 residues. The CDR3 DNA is TGTGCCAGCAGTTTGCAGGGTAGCACTGAAGCTTTCTTT. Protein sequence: CASSLQGSTEAFF.

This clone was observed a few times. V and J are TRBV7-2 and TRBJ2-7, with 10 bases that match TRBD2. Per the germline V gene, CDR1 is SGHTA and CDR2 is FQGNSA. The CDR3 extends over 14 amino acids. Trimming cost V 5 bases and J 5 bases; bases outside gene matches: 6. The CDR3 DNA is TGTGCCAGCAGCGTTATAGCGGGAGGCAACGAGCAGTACTTC. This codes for CASSVIAGGNEQYF. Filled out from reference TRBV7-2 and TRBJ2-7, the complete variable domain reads GAGVSQSPSNKVTEKGKDVELRCDPISGHTALYWYRQSLGQGLEFLIYFQGNSAPDKSGLPSDRFSAERTGGSVSTLTIQRTQQEDSAVYLCASSVIAGGNEQYFGPGTRLTVT.

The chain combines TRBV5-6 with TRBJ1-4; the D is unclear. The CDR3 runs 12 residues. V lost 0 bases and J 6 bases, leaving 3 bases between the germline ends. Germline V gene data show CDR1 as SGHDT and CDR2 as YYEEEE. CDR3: CASSLADEKLFF. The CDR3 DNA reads TGTGCCAGCAGCTTGGCTGATGAAAAACTGTTTTTT.

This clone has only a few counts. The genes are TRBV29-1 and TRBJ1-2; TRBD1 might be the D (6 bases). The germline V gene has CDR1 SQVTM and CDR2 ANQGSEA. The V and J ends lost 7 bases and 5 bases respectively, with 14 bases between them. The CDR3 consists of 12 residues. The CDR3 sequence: CSEAGGEYGYTF. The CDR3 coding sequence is TGCAGCGAGGCGGGGGGCGAGTATGGCTACACCTTC.

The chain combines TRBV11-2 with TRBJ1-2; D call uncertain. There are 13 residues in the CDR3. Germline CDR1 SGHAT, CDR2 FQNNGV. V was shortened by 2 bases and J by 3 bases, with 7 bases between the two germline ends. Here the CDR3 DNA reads TGTGCCAGCAGCTTACCTAATTACTATGGCTACACCTTC. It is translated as CASSLPNYYGYTF.

The CDR3 DNA reads as TGTGCCAGCAGTCTCCATGGGACAGGGGACACTGAAGCTTTCTTT. Residues: CASSLHGTGDTEAFF. This chain uses TRBV6-1 with TRBJ1-1; TRBD1 matches 10 bases. The CDR3 length is 15 residues. V was clipped by 5 bases and J by 3 bases; unmatched bases: 6. CDR1 is MNHNS, CDR2 SASEGT, per germline.

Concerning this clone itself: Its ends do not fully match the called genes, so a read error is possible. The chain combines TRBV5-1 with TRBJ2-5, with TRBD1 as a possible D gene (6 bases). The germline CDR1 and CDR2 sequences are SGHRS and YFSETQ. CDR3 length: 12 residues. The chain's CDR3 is CTSHREQETQYF. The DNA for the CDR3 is TGCACCAGCCACAGGGAACAAGAGACCCAGTACTTC.

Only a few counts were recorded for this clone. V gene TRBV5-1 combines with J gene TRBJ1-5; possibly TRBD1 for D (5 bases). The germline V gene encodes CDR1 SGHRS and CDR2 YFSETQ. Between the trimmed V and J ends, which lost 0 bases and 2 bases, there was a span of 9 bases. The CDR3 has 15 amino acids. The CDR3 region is CASSLAGGGNQPQHF. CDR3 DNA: TGCGCCAGCAGCTTGGCCGGGGGGGGCAATCAGCCCCAGCATTTT.

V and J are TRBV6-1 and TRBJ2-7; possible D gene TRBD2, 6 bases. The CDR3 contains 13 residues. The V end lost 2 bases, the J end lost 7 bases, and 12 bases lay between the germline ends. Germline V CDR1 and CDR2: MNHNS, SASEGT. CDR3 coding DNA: TGTGCCAGCAGTGAACCGGGACTCTGGGAGCAGTACTTC. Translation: CASSEPGLWEQYF.

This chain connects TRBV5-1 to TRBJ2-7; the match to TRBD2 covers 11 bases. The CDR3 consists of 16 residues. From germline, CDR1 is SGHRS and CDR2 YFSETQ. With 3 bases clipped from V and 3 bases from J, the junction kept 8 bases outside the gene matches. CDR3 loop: CASSWGLADTDYEQYF. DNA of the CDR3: TGCGCCAGCAGCTGGGGACTAGCGGATACCGACTACGAGCAGTACTTC.

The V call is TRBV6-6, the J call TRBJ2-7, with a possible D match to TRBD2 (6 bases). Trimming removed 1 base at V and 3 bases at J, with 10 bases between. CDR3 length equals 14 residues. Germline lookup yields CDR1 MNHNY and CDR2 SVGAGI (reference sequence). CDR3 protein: CASSYLPGSYEQYF. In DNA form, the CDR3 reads TGTGCCAGCAGTTACTTACCCGGGAGCTACGAGCAGTACTTC.

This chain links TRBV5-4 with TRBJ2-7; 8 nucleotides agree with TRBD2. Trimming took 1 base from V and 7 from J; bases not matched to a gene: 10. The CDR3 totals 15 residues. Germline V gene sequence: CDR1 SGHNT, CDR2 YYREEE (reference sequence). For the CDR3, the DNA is TGTGCCAGCAGCTTGTCGGGAGGGGTTAAAGGGGAGCAGTACTTC. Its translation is CASSLSGGVKGEQYF.

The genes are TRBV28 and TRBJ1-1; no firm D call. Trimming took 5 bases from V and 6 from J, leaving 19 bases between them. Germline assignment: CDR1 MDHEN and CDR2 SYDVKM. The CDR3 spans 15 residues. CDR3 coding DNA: TGTGCCAGCAGTCCGCGCGGGCCTAGGAGGGCTGAAGCTTTCTTT. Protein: CASSPRGPRRAEAFF.

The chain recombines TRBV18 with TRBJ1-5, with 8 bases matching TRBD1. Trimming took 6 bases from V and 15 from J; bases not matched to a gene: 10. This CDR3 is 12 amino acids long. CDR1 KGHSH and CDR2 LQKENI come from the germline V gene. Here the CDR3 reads CASSPGTGIMHF. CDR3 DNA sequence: TGTGCCAGCTCTCCCGGGACAGGTATTATGCATTTT.

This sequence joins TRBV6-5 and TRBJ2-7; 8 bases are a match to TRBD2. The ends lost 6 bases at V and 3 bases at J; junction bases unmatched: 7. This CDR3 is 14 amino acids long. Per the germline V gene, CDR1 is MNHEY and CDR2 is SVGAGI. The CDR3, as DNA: TGTGCCAGCAGCTTACAGCGGGAGCGCTACGAGCAGTACTTC. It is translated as CASSLQRERYEQYF.